This T cell receptor beta chain was documented in a study of T cell responses to AZD1222 COVID-19 vaccine. Study as a whole: Second doses at about 4 or about 12 weeks were pooled.

The CDR3 is made up of 14 amino acids. V was pared by 7 bases and J by 2 bases, with 2 bases of the junction left unmatched. Per the germline V gene, CDR1 is WSHSY and CDR2 is SAAADI. Only in-frame clones appear in the TCRdb table, and some are missing; sequencing was by immunoSEQ multiplex PCR. The sample holds fewer than 150,000 clones, 75% to 90% seen once. Sequencing was performed on peripheral blood, taken on day 0 of AZD1222 vaccination. V and J are TRBV10-2 and TRBJ2-5, with 12 positions matching TRBD2. This clonotype originated in an adult in good health. The CDR3 bases are TGCGCCAGCACTGGACTAGCGGGGCAAGAGACCCAGTACTTC. It translates to CASTGLAGQETQYF.